These 22 T cell receptor beta chains were sequenced from one sample in a study of cytomegalovirus exposure and HLA in healthy donors. The PCR ran on 60 Vbeta and 13 Jbeta primers. Method: immunoSEQ multiplex PCR; TCRdb's copy keeps in-frame clones and lacks some. The sample records some 150,000 clones, about 80% being singletons. The material sequenced was PBMCs. These receptors came from a man aged 25-40 years in good health and CMV-seronegative.

This clone was observed a single time. J is TRBJ2-5 and V is TRBV5-1, with TRBD2 matching 7 bases. The DNA end is more similar to TRBJ2-7, so the J call may be wrong. Germline V gene sequence: CDR1 SGHRS, CDR2 YFSETQ. CDR3 length: 14 residues. The CDR3: CASSLGGRNYEQYF. Here the CDR3 DNA reads TGCGCCAGCAGCTTGGGCGGGAGAAACTACGAGCAGTACTTC.

The V gene is TRBV28, the J gene TRBJ2-2; 7 nucleotides align to TRBD1. V dropped 6 bases and J dropped 7; count of bases not matched to a gene: 11. CDR3 length equals 15 residues. CDR1 MDHEN and CDR2 SYDVKM come from the germline V gene. CDR3 DNA sequence: TGTGCCAGCAGCCCCCATAGGGGGCGGGTCGGGGAGCTGTTTTTT. Encoded protein: CASSPHRGRVGELFF.

This sequence joins TRBV28 and TRBJ1-2, with a tentative D call TRBD1 (5 bases). Germline CDR1 is MDHEN and CDR2 is SYDVKM. This CDR3 spans 13 amino acids. The V end lost 3 bases, the J end lost 5 bases, and 10 bases lay between the germline ends. CDR3 DNA: TGTGCCAGCAGTTTGGGGGGTACATATGGCTACACCTTC. It codes for CASSLGGTYGYTF.

V usage is TRBV6-5 and J usage is TRBJ2-7; TRBD1 aligns across 7 bases. Germline values: CDR1 MNHEY, CDR2 SVGAGI. J lost 6 bases, V lost 5 bases, and 4 bases had no gene match. CDR3 length: 12 amino acids. Written as DNA, the CDR3 is TGTGCCAGCAGTATGGGGACAGCCGAGCAGTACTTC. Its protein product is CASSMGTAEQYF.

V and J are TRBV7-2 and TRBJ2-5; 9 nucleotides agree with TRBD2. The germline CDR1 and CDR2 sequences are SGHTA and FQGNSA. The CDR3 covers 15 residues. V trimming: 6 bases; J trimming: 5 bases; junction bases outside the gene matches: 10. CDR3 sequence reads: CASSYNSGGGETQYF. The CDR3 DNA sequence: TGTGCCAGCAGTTATAATAGCGGGGGCGGCGAGACCCAGTACTTC.

This clone was seen only a few times. The chain carries TRBV27 and TRBJ2-2; the D gene is possibly TRBD1 (5 bases). In germline, CDR1 is MNHEY, CDR2 SMNVEV (reference sequence). V lost 9 bases and J lost 5, with 13 bases in between. The CDR3 sequence is 13 residues long. The CDR3 spells CASSDNPTGELFF. CDR3 sequence (DNA): TGTGCCAGTTCGGACAATCCAACCGGGGAGCTGTTTTTT.

The chain combines TRBV27 with TRBJ2-5; 11 bases line up with TRBD2. Per germline, CDR1 MNHEY and CDR2 SMNVEV (reference sequence). CDR3 length: 14 amino acids. V trimming: 3 bases; J trimming: 11 bases; junction bases outside the gene matches: 8. CDR3 in DNA: TGTGCCAGCAGTTTCGGGACTAGCGGATTGGGGCAGTACTTC. It specifies CASSFGTSGLGQYF.

The chain employs TRBV5-1 and TRBJ2-2, with D possibly TRBD1 on 6 matching bases. V lost 4 bases and J 2 bases, leaving 12 bases between the germline ends. The length of the CDR3 is 15 residues. Looked up from germline, CDR1 is SGHRS and CDR2 is YFSETQ. DNA for the CDR3: TGCGCCAGCAGCGTCCGGGACACCAACACCGGGGAGCTGTTTTTT. Encoded protein: CASSVRDTNTGELFF. Complete variable domain (other parts from reference TRBV5-1 and TRBJ2-2): KAGVTQTPRYLIKTRGQQVTLSCSPISGHRSVSWYQQTPGQGLQFLFEYFSETQRNKGNFPGRFSGRQFSNSRSEMNVSTLELGDSALYLCASSVRDTNTGELFFGEGSRLTVL.

The rearrangement links TRBV19 to TRBJ2-7; 9 bases are a match to TRBD1. The CDR3 length is 15 residues. Looked up from germline, CDR1 is LNHDA and CDR2 is SQIVND (reference sequence). Trimming at V came to 5 bases and at J to 5 bases, leaving 10 bases not matched to a gene. The CDR3 nucleotides read TGTGCCAGTAGTGCAACCGGGACAGGGTTCAACGAGCAGTACTTC. It codes for CASSATGTGFNEQYF.

This rearrangement joins TRBV11-3 to TRBJ2-1; D not resolved. Trimming cost V 5 bases and J 5 bases, with 7 bases left between them. Germline V gene lookup returns CDR1 SGHNT and CDR2 YENEEA. This CDR3 comprises 12 residues. The DNA for the CDR3 is TGTGCCAGCAGCCTAACCCACAATGAGCAGTTCTTC. Translated: CASSLTHNEQFF.

This clone was found a few times. CDR3 residues: CASSQVGVAFF. The CDR3 DNA reads TGCGCCAGCAGCCAAGTCGGGGTAGCTTTCTTT. The chain couples TRBV4-3 to TRBJ1-1; D ambiguous. CDR3 length: 11 residues. The V end was cut by 1 base, the J end by 10 bases, with 7 bases between. In germline, CDR1 is LGHNA, CDR2 YSLEER.

This chain uses TRBV27 with TRBJ2-5, with a tentative D call TRBD2 (6 bases). V was pared by 5 bases and J by 7 bases, with 14 bases between. Germline-derived CDR1 and CDR2 are MNHEY and SMNVEV (reference sequence). This CDR3 spans 13 amino acids. CDR3 coding DNA: TGTGCCAGCAGTACAGATCGGGGAGGGACCCAGTACTTC. Translating it yields CASSTDRGGTQYF.

The chain is built from TRBV5-6 and TRBJ1-6; TRBD1 matches at 8 bases. The CDR3 is 16 amino acids. CDR1 is SGHDT, CDR2 YYEEEE, per germline. V trimming: 4 bases; J trimming: 6 bases; junction bases outside the gene matches: 9. The CDR3 coding sequence is TGTGCCAGCAGCCTGGGGCCGGGACAGGTTAATTCACCCCTCCACTTT. As protein: CASSLGPGQVNSPLHF.

The chain couples TRBV30 to TRBJ2-7; 11 bases line up with TRBD2. The CDR3 has 14 amino acids. V trimming: 2 bases; J trimming: 3 bases; junction bases outside the gene matches: 3. Per germline, CDR1 GTSNPN and CDR2 SVGIG (reference sequence). CDR3 nucleotide sequence: TGTGCCTGGAGTAGACTAGCGGGAATCTACGAGCAGTACTTC. This encodes CAWSRLAGIYEQYF.

A word on this clone: The same CDR3 also results from other DNA sequences found in this sample. The V call is TRBV5-4, the J call TRBJ1-5; no definite D call. This CDR3 is 12 amino acids long. Germline V gives CDR1 SGHNT, CDR2 YYREEE (reference sequence). Trimming stripped 1 base from V and 4 bases from J, with 3 bases between. CDR3 DNA sequence: TGTGCCAGCAGCTTGCCGAATCAGCCCCAGCATTTT. Translated: CASSLPNQPQHF. The entire variable domain, with the rest obtained from reference TRBV5-4 and TRBJ1-5, is as follows: ETGVTQSPTHLIKTRGQQVTLRCSSQSGHNTVSWYQQALGQGPQFIFQYYREEENGRGNFPPRFSGLQFPNYSSELNVNALELDDSALYLCASSLPNQPQHFGDGTRLSIL.

This clone has a handful of counts. This sequence joins TRBV27 and TRBJ2-3, with D unresolved. Per the germline V gene, CDR1 is MNHEY and CDR2 is SMNVEV (reference sequence). The ends were cut back, 3 bases at V and 6 bases at J, with 10 bases in the middle. This CDR3 has 13 residues. CDR3 sequence: CASSFTERDTQYF. CDR3 DNA: TGTGCCAGCAGTTTTACCGAGAGGGATACGCAGTATTTT.

The rearrangement links TRBV11-2 to TRBJ2-3, with 11 bases that match TRBD1. This CDR3 comprises 16 residues. Germline trimming cut 5 bases from V and 5 bases from J; bases unmatched to any gene: 9. Germline CDR1 and CDR2: SGHAT and FQNNGV. This chain's CDR3 is CASSLGTGGDRDTQYF. CDR3 bases: TGTGCCAGCAGCCTCGGGACAGGGGGGGATCGAGATACGCAGTATTTT.

The chain recombines TRBV4-1 with TRBJ1-4, with TRBD1 as a possible D gene (6 bases). Trimming removed 1 base at V and 0 bases at J, with 9 bases between. The CDR3 covers 16 residues. The germline V gene encodes CDR1 MGHRA and CDR2 YSYEKL. The CDR3 reads CASSQVQGTTNEKLFF. CDR3 nucleotides: TGCGCCAGCAGCCAAGTTCAGGGGACAACTAATGAAAAACTGTTTTTT.

A word on this clone: The junction and the germline gene differ at one end; a read error may be behind it. The V and J genes are TRBV7-3 and TRBJ1-2; D gene ambiguous. CDR1 and CDR2 from the germline V gene are SGHTA and FQGTGA. The CDR3 runs to 15 residues. The CDR3 spells CASGLTSGSGYGYTF. For the CDR3, the DNA is TGTGCCAGCGGCTTAACGAGCGGGAGCGGCTATGGCTACACCTTC.

This chain joins TRBV5-6 and TRBJ2-3; 10 bases map to TRBD1. This CDR3 spans 19 amino acids. Germline trimming cut 5 bases from V and 3 bases from J; bases unmatched to any gene: 18. Germline CDR1 SGHDT, CDR2 YYEEEE. The CDR3, as DNA: TGTGCCAGCAGGTTAGGCGGGACAGGGGTCCGGGATGCAACAGATACGCAGTATTTT. Encoded protein: CASRLGGTGVRDATDTQYF.

V and J are TRBV7-2 and TRBJ2-1, with D maybe TRBD1 (6 bases). The CDR3 spans 16 residues. Germline values: CDR1 SGHTA, CDR2 FQGNSA. V was clipped by 4 bases and J by 3 bases, with 16 bases between them. DNA of the CDR3: TGTGCCAGCAGCTCCATCCATGGGGGCGGCTACAATGAGCAGTTCTTC. It translates to CASSSIHGGGYNEQFF.

This chain connects TRBV15 to TRBJ2-5; tentatively, D is TRBD1 (5 bases). Germline CDR1 reads LNHNV; CDR2 reads YYDKDF (reference sequence). V was clipped by 0 bases and J by 1 base, with 12 bases between them. The CDR3 extends over 16 amino acids. DNA of the CDR3: TGTGCCACCAGCAGAGATGAAAGGGGAATCCAAGAGACCCAGTACTTC. Encoded protein: CATSRDERGIQETQYF.